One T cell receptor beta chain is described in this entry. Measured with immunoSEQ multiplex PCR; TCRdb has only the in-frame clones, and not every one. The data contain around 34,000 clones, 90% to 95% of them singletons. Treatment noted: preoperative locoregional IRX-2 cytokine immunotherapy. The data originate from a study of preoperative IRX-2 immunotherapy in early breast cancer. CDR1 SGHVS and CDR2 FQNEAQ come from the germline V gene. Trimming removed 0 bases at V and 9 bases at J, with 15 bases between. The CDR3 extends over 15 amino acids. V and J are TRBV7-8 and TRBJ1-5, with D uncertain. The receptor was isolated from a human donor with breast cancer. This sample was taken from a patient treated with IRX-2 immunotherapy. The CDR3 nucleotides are TGTGCCAGCAGCTTAGCCGGCGACCTCAGGCGGCCCCAGCATTTT. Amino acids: CASSLAGDLRRPQHF.